This T cell receptor (beta chain) emerged from a study of a mutant IDH1 vaccine in newly diagnosed glioma. Study context: The start of vaccination came 4-6 weeks after radiotherapy alone, or with temozolomide cycles.

Stated time point: week 5, during vaccination. Doses consisted of 300 ug of mutant IDH1 20-mer peptide each, paired with topical imiquimod. General study points: The occurrence of vaccine-induced immune responses was seen in more than 85% of patients.

CDR1 and CDR2 from the germline V gene are SGHAT and FQNNGV. Losses at the gene ends were 0 bases for V and 7 bases for J; bases not matched to a gene: 8. This CDR3 has 17 residues. To note about this clone: Its antigen is unknown.

The table came from immunoSEQ multiplex PCR; TCRdb's copy has only in-frame clones and leaves some out. The sample lists some 60,000 clones; more than 80% were seen once. This receptor was taken from a woman in her thirties or forties with glioma. This chain uses TRBV11-2 with TRBJ2-5, with TRBD2 identical over 13 bases. The sample in question was PBMCs, obtained from a glioma patient whose treatment included an IDH1 peptide vaccine. The chain's CDR3 is CASSLDYGTSGDGTQYF. The CDR3 DNA reads as TGTGCCAGCAGCTTAGATTACGGGACTAGCGGGGATGGGACCCAGTACTTC.